The next 20 T cell receptor beta chains were all read from a single sample in a study of T cell responses to AZD1222 COVID-19 vaccine. Profiled with immunoSEQ multiplex PCR; TCRdb holds only in-frame clones, not every one. The sample includes tens of thousands of clones, just over 85% of them seen just once. Material: peripheral blood, obtained 28 days after the second dose of the MenACWY control vaccine. These receptors were collected from an adult who received the MenACWY meningococcal vaccine as a control.

The chain uses TRBV5-4 and TRBJ1-1; D uncertain. V gave up 2 bases and J gave up 4 bases, with 12 bases separating them. CDR1 and CDR2 (germline): SGHNT, YYREEE (reference sequence). This CDR3 is built from 14 residues. CDR3 sequence: CASSFLKPGTEAFF. The CDR3, as DNA: TGTGCCAGCAGCTTTCTAAAGCCCGGCACTGAAGCTTTCTTT.

V gene TRBV6-5 combines with J gene TRBJ2-1; 7 nucleotides match TRBD1. Looked up from germline, CDR1 is MNHEY and CDR2 is SVGAGI. The CDR3 is made up of 13 amino acids. Trimming took 5 bases from V and 10 from J; bases not matched to a gene: 8. The CDR3 sequence: CASSPGQAEEQFF. In nucleotides, the CDR3 is TGTGCCAGCAGTCCCGGACAGGCTGAGGAGCAGTTCTTC.

The chain recombines TRBV28 with TRBJ1-4, with TRBD1 as a possible D gene (6 bases). V dropped 3 bases and J dropped 5 bases, with 16 bases sitting between them. Germline values: CDR1 MDHEN, CDR2 SYDVKM. The CDR3 sequence is 16 residues long. The CDR3 bases are TGTGCCAGCAGTTTCCCATCAGGGGACAAGAATGAAAAACTGTTTTTT. The encoded protein is CASSFPSGDKNEKLFF.

This chain uses TRBV2 with TRBJ2-2; D may be TRBD1 or TRBD2 (5 bases each). From germline, CDR1 is SNHLY and CDR2 FYNNEI. V was pared by 6 bases and J by 6 bases, with 20 bases between. This CDR3 comprises 16 residues. DNA of the CDR3: TGTGCCAGCAGAAAAACGGGACCCCCCGTTGCCGGGGAGCTGTTTTTT. Protein: CASRKTGPPVAGELFF. Together with reference TRBV2 and TRBJ2-2, the CDR3 gives the full variable domain: EPEVTQTPSHQVTQMGQEVILRCVPISNHLYFYWYRQILGQKVEFLVSFYNNEISEKSEIFDDQFSVERPDGSNFTLKIRSTKLEDSAMYFCASRKTGPPVAGELFFGEGSRLTVL.

A few counts support this clone. The CDR3 sequence is CATRGPRYEQFF. The CDR3, as DNA: TGTGCCACCAGAGGCCCCCGATATGAGCAGTTCTTC. This rearrangement joins TRBV24-1 to TRBJ2-1; D remains unclear. The V end was cut by 7 bases, the J end by 8 bases, with 11 bases between. Germline loops: CDR1 KGHDR, CDR2 SFDVKD. The CDR3 has 12 residues.

The chain carries TRBV11-2 and TRBJ2-1; the D is unclear. This CDR3 region has 14 residues. CDR1 and CDR2 (germline): SGHAT, FQNNGV. Trimming cost V 0 bases and J 1 base, with 4 bases left between them. The CDR3 loop reads CASSLEGSYNEQFF. DNA for the CDR3: TGTGCCAGCAGCTTAGAAGGGTCCTACAATGAGCAGTTCTTC.

The chain is built from TRBV2 and TRBJ2-5; the D is unclear. CDR3 size: 14 residues. Germline lookup yields CDR1 SNHLY and CDR2 FYNNEI. The V end lost 8 bases, the J end lost 2 bases, and 15 bases lay between the germline ends. In DNA, the CDR3 is TGTGCCAGCTGCCCTGGCTCAATACAAGAGACCCAGTACTTC. Amino acid sequence: CASCPGSIQETQYF.

This chain connects TRBV10-2 to TRBJ1-4; the D is unclear. Trimming pared 2 bases from V and 0 bases from J, leaving 13 bases between. The CDR3 is 17 residues long. Per the germline V gene, CDR1 is WSHSY and CDR2 is SAAADI. This CDR3 reads CASSEPFIGPTNEKLFF. The CDR3, as DNA: TGCGCCAGCAGTGAGCCTTTTATAGGACCAACTAATGAAAAACTGTTTTTT.

The chain recombines TRBV5-1 with TRBJ2-2; D assignment may be TRBD1 or TRBD2 (6 bases each). The germline V gene encodes CDR1 SGHRS and CDR2 YFSETQ. This CDR3 is built from 14 residues. The V and J ends lost 2 bases and 3 bases respectively, with 8 bases between them. The CDR3 DNA sequence: TGCGCCAGCAGCTTAAGGGGGGACACCGGGGAGCTGTTTTTT. Translation gives CASSLRGDTGELFF.

Written as DNA, the CDR3 is TGTGCCAGCAGTTACGTTTTTGAGGGAACAGATACGCAGTATTTT. It codes for CASSYVFEGTDTQYF. The rearrangement uses TRBV6-5 and TRBJ2-3; a possible D gene is TRBD2 (5 bases). V gave up 2 bases and J gave up 3 bases, with 12 bases separating them. Per germline, CDR1 MNHEY and CDR2 SVGAGI. The CDR3 extends over 15 amino acids.

This clone was seen a handful of times. CDR3 sequence reads: CASSPGTTTNEKLFF. For the CDR3, the DNA is TGTGCCAGCAGCCCGGGGACAACAACTAATGAAAAACTGTTTTTT. J is TRBJ1-4 and V is TRBV11-2, with D tentatively TRBD1 (6 bases). Trimming stripped 5 bases from V and 0 bases from J, with 10 bases between. Per germline, CDR1 SGHAT and CDR2 FQNNGV. There are 15 residues in the CDR3.

The chain is built from TRBV28 and TRBJ2-3; D might be TRBD1 (6 bases). The germline V gene has CDR1 MDHEN and CDR2 SYDVKM. Trimming shortened V by 6 bases and J by 5 bases, and 18 bases separated the two germline ends. The CDR3 sequence is 15 residues long. CDR3 coding DNA: TGTGCCAGCAGCTCGGAGCCAGGGGCGGTAGATACGCAGTATTTT. Residues: CASSSEPGAVDTQYF.

The gene calls are TRBV4-1 and TRBJ2-7; 10 bases line up with TRBD1. The CDR3 is 16 amino acids. Germline CDR1 is MGHRA and CDR2 is YSYEKL. Trimming at V came to 1 base and at J to 0 bases, leaving 3 bases not matched to a gene. CDR3 amino acids: CASSQVRTGGSYEQYF. The CDR3 DNA sequence: TGCGCCAGCAGCCAAGTTAGGACAGGGGGCTCCTACGAGCAGTACTTC.

The rearrangement uses TRBV7-9 and TRBJ2-5, with 9 bases that match TRBD2. Germline CDR1 is SEHNR and CDR2 is FQNEAQ (reference sequence). CDR3 length equals 15 residues. V gave up 3 bases and J gave up 0 bases; unmatched junction bases: 2. CDR3 DNA: TGTGCCAGCAGCTTCATAGCGGGGGACCAAGAGACCCAGTACTTC. Translation gives CASSFIAGDQETQYF.

The CDR3: CSVEGQGSEQYF. CDR3 bases: TGCAGCGTTGAGGGACAGGGATCCGAGCAGTACTTC. The chain employs TRBV29-1 and TRBJ2-7, with TRBD1 matching 9 bases. V lost 3 bases, J lost 6 bases, and 3 bases stayed unmatched. The CDR3 totals 12 residues. Germline V lookup: CDR1 SQVTM, CDR2 ANQGSEA.

The chain couples TRBV12-5 to TRBJ2-1; no clear D gene. CDR1 is LGHNT, CDR2 FRNRAP, per germline. This CDR3 has 12 amino acids. V was clipped by 4 bases and J by 8 bases, with 9 bases between them. The DNA of the CDR3 is TGTGCTAGTGGTTCCCAGGCTGATGAGCAGTTCTTC. This translates into CASGSQADEQFF.

This sequence joins TRBV2 and TRBJ2-3, with 13 bases that match TRBD2. Per germline, CDR1 SNHLY and CDR2 FYNNEI. CDR3 length: 16 amino acids. Trimming cost V 1 base and J 7 bases; bases outside gene matches: 5. The CDR3 protein is CASSEGRTSGRNTQYF. Written as DNA, the CDR3 is TGTGCCAGCAGTGAAGGACGGACTAGCGGGAGAAATACGCAGTATTTT.

This chain links TRBV6-5 with TRBJ1-3, with D hard to call. Germline-derived CDR1 and CDR2 are MNHEY and SVGAGI. This CDR3 has 16 residues. Trimming took off 0 bases at V and 0 bases at J, with 9 bases between the two ends. CDR3 bases: TGTGCCAGCAGTTACTCGCGTCAGGCCTCTGGAAACACCATATATTTT. Translating it yields CASSYSRQASGNTIYF.

A single count supports this clone. The rearrangement links TRBV11-1 to TRBJ2-7; TRBD2 is a possible D gene (6 bases). CDR3 length: 12 amino acids. V lost 8 bases and J 6 bases, leaving 14 bases between the germline ends. Germline CDR1 is SGHAT and CDR2 is FQDESV (reference sequence). CDR3 in DNA: TGTGCCAGCCGGGGCGGGACCGGCGAGCAGTACTTC. Amino acid sequence: CASRGGTGEQYF.

J is TRBJ2-7 and V is TRBV24-1, with D possibly matching TRBD1 (6 bases). The CDR3 has 14 residues. Germline CDR1 and CDR2: KGHDR and SFDVKD. Trimming removed 2 bases at V and 2 bases at J, with 9 bases between. The CDR3 reads CATSDYRAPYEQYF. The CDR3 coding sequence is TGTGCCACCAGTGATTACAGGGCCCCCTACGAGCAGTACTTC.